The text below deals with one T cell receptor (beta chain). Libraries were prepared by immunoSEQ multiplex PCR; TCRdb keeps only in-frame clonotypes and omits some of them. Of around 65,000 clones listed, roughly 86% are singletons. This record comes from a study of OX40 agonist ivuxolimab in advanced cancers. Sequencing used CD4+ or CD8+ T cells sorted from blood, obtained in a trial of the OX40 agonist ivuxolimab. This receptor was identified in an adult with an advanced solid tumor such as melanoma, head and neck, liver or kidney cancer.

Here the CDR3 reads CASSIGQASTDTQYF. The CDR3 DNA reads as TGTGCCAGTAGTATCGGACAGGCGAGCACAGATACGCAGTATTTT. This chain links TRBV19 with TRBJ2-3, with 7 bases lining up with TRBD1. Germline-derived CDR1 and CDR2 are LNHDA and SQIVND (reference sequence). Trimming at V came to 3 bases and at J to 0 bases, leaving 3 bases not matched to a gene. The CDR3 consists of 15 residues.